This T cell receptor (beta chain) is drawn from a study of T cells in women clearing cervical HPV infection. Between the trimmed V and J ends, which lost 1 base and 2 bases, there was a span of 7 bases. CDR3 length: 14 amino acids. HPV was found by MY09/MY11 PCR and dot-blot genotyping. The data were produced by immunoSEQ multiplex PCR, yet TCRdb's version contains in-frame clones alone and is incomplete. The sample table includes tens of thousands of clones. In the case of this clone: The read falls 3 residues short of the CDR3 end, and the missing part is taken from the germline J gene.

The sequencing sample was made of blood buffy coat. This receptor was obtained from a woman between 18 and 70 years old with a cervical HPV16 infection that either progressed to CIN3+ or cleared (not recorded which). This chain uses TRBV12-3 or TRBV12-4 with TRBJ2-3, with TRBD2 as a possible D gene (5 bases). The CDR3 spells CASSLEDFTDTQYF. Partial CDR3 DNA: TGTGCCAGCAGTTTAGAGGACTTCACAGATACG.